One and the same sample provided the 15 T cell receptor beta chains below, sequenced in a study of T cells expressing NK-cell markers. Reanalyzing the 5' RACE reads, TCRdb keeps one entry per CDR3 protein, without DNA. The table gives about 460,000 distinct CDR3 sequences; the top ten clones make up under 1.5% of it. The sequencing sample was made of blood T cells: a sorted CD56 or NKG2C T cell subset, CD4+ or CD8+ T cells, or bulk PBMC T cells (not recorded which). The source is a woman aged 50 to 60 in good health.

This sequence joins TRBV7-9 and TRBJ1-2; TCRdb returns TRBD1, unconfirmable since there is no DNA. CDR3 length: 15 residues. From germline, CDR1 is SEHNR and CDR2 FQNEAQ (reference sequence). The chain's CDR3 is CASSLVWDRDYGYTF.

The gene calls are TRBV10-3 and TRBJ2-6; the D gene TCRdb calls, TRBD1, cannot be checked with no DNA. The CDR3 has 14 amino acids. The germline CDR1 and CDR2 sequences are ENHRY and SYGVKD. The chain's CDR3 is CAISEPGGANVLTF.

The chain employs TRBV11-3 and TRBJ2-5. The CDR3 runs to 15 residues. The germline V gene has CDR1 SGHNT and CDR2 YENEEA. CDR3 sequence reads: CASSFGSGTEETQYF.

The chain combines TRBV14 with TRBJ2-1; the D call of TRBD2 rests on TCRdb alone, since no DNA is present to check it. This CDR3 is 17 amino acids long. The germline gives CDR1 SGHDN, CDR2 FVKESK. The CDR3 is CASSQTGLAGLGLGQFF.

The chain has TRBV21-1 and TRBJ2-7; TCRdb gives TRBD1 as the D gene, but with no DNA this cannot be confirmed. TRBV21-1 is termed a pseudogene. CDR3 length equals 14 residues. CDR3 protein: CASSKGTASYEQYF.

This chain links TRBV5-1 with TRBJ2-3. The CDR3 length is 14 residues. Germline V CDR1 and CDR2: SGHRS, YFSETQ. This CDR3 reads CASSLRSSSGTQYF. Drawing the rest from reference TRBV5-1 and TRBJ2-3, the complete variable domain is KAGVTQTPRYLIKTRGQQVTLSCSPISGHRSVSWYQQTPGQGLQFLFEYFSETQRNKGNFPGRFSGRQFSNSRSEMNVSTLELGDSALYLCASSLRSSSGTQYFGPGTRLTVL.

The rearrangement links TRBV7-9 to TRBJ2-3; TCRdb proposes TRBD2, but this gene call is untestable without DNA. CDR1 is SEHNR, CDR2 FQNEAQ, per germline (reference sequence). The length of the CDR3 is 16 residues. CDR3 loop: CASSSPAGRATDTQYF.

The chain joins TRBV12-3 or TRBV12-4 to TRBJ1-2; TCRdb's assignment of TRBD1 cannot be checked, as there is no DNA. This CDR3 contains 12 residues. The CDR3 loop is CASSFAGDGYTF.

The J gene is TRBJ1-1, the V gene TRBV2; TCRdb reports TRBD1, a call that lacks DNA to check it against. CDR3 size: 21 residues. Germline lookup yields CDR1 SNHLY and CDR2 FYNNEI. The CDR3 protein is CASLLVIFGTGENKENTEAFF.

The V and J genes are TRBV3-1 and TRBJ1-4; absent DNA, TCRdb's TRBD1 call cannot be checked. Germline assignment: CDR1 LGHDT and CDR2 YNNKEL (reference sequence). The CDR3 covers 16 residues. The chain's CDR3 is CASSHRQGSGNEKLFF.

The chain carries TRBV5-1 and TRBJ2-2. Germline V gene data show CDR1 as SGHRS and CDR2 as YFSETQ. The length of the CDR3 is 14 residues. The CDR3 protein is CASRQIPNTGELFF. Full variable domain (rest looked up from reference TRBV5-1 and TRBJ2-2): KAGVTQTPRYLIKTRGQQVTLSCSPISGHRSVSWYQQTPGQGLQFLFEYFSETQRNKGNFPGRFSGRQFSNSRSEMNVSTLELGDSALYLCASRQIPNTGELFFGEGSRLTVL.

The CDR3 protein is CASSWTSGINGELFF. The rearrangement uses TRBV6-6 and TRBJ2-2; TCRdb's assignment of TRBD2 cannot be checked, as there is no DNA. CDR1 and CDR2 from the germline V gene are MNHNY and SVGAGI (reference sequence). This CDR3 region has 15 residues.

The chain links TRBV10-3 to TRBJ2-3; there is no DNA to check the TCRdb D call of TRBD2. Germline V gives CDR1 ENHRY, CDR2 SYGVKD. The length of the CDR3 is 16 residues. CDR3 region: CAISELAGASTDTQYF.

The V call is TRBV28, the J call TRBJ1-2. The CDR3 runs 13 residues. Germline CDR1 and CDR2: MDHEN and SYDVKM. The CDR3 is CASSLRGPYGYTF.

V gene TRBV20-1 combines with J gene TRBJ2-7. The CDR3 has 16 residues. Per germline, CDR1 DFQATT and CDR2 SNEGSKA (reference sequence). The CDR3 spells CSAREQRLGDPYEQYF.